The entry that follows covers one T cell receptor beta chain sequence. Antigen specificity is unknown. Germline values: CDR1 LNHNV, CDR2 YYDKDF (reference sequence). CDR3 length equals 15 residues. Trimming cost V 5 bases and J 0 bases, with 11 bases left between them. This specimen comes from a study of T cell responses to AZD1222 COVID-19 vaccine. Study-level findings and limits: Among the donors, most were white British and more were female, and clonal diversity was possibly underestimated. Baseline testing showed seropositivity in only a handful of AZD1222 recipients.

Here immunoSEQ multiplex PCR was the method, and the copy in TCRdb shows in-frame clones only, minus some. The repertoire includes 130,000 or so clones, 93% of them detected once, and more than 0.8% sits in the top ten. This material consisted of peripheral blood, taken on day 0 of MenACWY control vaccination. J is TRBJ1-3 and V is TRBV15; no clear D. This receptor was taken from an adult in good health. CDR3: CATSPNGFSGNTIYF. CDR3 sequence (DNA): TGTGCCACCAGCCCAAACGGGTTCTCTGGAAACACCATATATTTT.